This T cell receptor (beta chain) was profiled in a study of blood T cell repertoires in COVID-19. Study at large: Sources were T cells, B-cell-depleted T cells, or PBMCs; the material itself was cDNA or gDNA.

Clones were read by immunoSEQ multiplex PCR, and TCRdb kept only the in-frame ones, dropping some. The profile covers over 150,000 clones, with 65% to 80% appearing a single time and 7% to 9% taken by the ten largest. This clone has just a few counts. The sequencing input was peripheral blood. This clonotype originated in a man aged 55 to 70 with acute or convalescent COVID-19.

The CDR3 here is CASSPGGVYEQYF. CDR3 DNA sequence: TGTGCCAGCAGCCCAGGGGGGGTGTACGAGCAGTACTTC. The V gene is TRBV6-2 or TRBV6-3, the J gene TRBJ2-7, with D possibly being TRBD1 or TRBD2 (7 bases each). Germline-derived CDR1 and CDR2 are MNHEY and SVGEGT. The ends were cut back, 6 bases at V and 4 bases at J, with 13 bases in the middle. This CDR3 has 13 amino acids.